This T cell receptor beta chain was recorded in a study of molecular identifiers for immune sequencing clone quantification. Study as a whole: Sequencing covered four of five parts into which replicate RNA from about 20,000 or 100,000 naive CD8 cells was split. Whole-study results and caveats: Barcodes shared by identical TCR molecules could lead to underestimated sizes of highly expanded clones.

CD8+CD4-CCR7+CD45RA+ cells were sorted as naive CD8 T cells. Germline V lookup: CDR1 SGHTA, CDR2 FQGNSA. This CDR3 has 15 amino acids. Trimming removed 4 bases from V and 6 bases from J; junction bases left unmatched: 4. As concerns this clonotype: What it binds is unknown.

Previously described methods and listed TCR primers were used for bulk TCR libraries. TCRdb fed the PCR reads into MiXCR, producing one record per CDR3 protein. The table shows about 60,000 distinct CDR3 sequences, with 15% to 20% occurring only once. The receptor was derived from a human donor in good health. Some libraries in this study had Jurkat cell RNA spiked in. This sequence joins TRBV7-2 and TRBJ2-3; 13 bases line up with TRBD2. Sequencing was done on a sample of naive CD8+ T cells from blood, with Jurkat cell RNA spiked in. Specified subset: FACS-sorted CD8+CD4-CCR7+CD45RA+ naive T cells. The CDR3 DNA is TGTGCCAGCAGCTCAACTAGCGGGAGGGCGGATACGCAGTATTTT. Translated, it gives CASSSTSGRADTQYF.